Sequencing of this T cell receptor beta chain was carried out in a study of control samples from healthy donors and cancer patients (TCRdb year 2020). Remarks on this clone: It has no known antigen specificity. Base qualities are not recorded, but no much larger clone differs from it by a single base.

Preparation of the library involved the immunoSEQ multiplex PCR assay. TCRdb's version of the immuneACCESS table is confined to in-frame rearrangements and falls short of the full clone set. An unresolved V gene accounts for under half of the shortfall where checked; the remainder is of unknown origin. This sample holds under 150,000 clones; 89% were observed only once. Less than 5% of the sample belongs to the ten largest clones. At the junction V is shortened by 0 bases and J by 0 bases, with 13 bases in between. As encoded in the germline V gene, CDR1 is SGDLS while CDR2 is YYNGEE. Including cysteine and phenylalanine, the CDR3 has 16 amino acids. CDR3 DNA is the only sequence kept; it has 48 bases, read in frame from the first base.

The sample taken for sequencing was blood. The V and J segments used are TRBV9 and TRBJ2-7, with the D call perhaps TRBD1 or TRBD2, as 5 bases match in each case. The TCR originated in a man under 40 in good health. This receptor carries the CDR3 CASSVAPGGSSYEQYF. The nucleotide sequence is TGTGCCAGCAGCGTAGCCCCTGGGGGTTCCTCCTACGAGCAGTACTTC.